These 16 T cell receptor beta chains were sequenced from one sample in a study of beta chain features in type 1 diabetes. Reverse transcription of all isolated RNA meant that expressed TCRB transcripts were sequenced. This table comes from immunoSEQ multiplex PCR, and its TCRdb copy is limited to in-frame clones, with some not included. The sample lists fewer than 65,000 clones, approximately 62% occurring once. The specimen sequenced was Tregs from blood. The source of these receptors is a woman younger than 35 in good health.

This clone was seen more than once but under ten times. The chain carries TRBV18 and TRBJ1-1; D remains unclear. Trimming pared 6 bases from V and 5 bases from J, leaving 4 bases between. Per the germline V gene, CDR1 is KGHSH and CDR2 is LQKENI. The length of the CDR3 is 10 residues. The CDR3 is CASSRTEAFF. In DNA form, the CDR3 reads TGTGCCAGCTCTCGGACTGAAGCTTTCTTT.

The V gene is TRBV27, the J gene TRBJ2-2, with D perhaps matching TRBD2 (6 bases). Trimming removed 6 bases at V and 2 bases at J, with 19 bases between. Germline assignment: CDR1 MNHEY and CDR2 SMNVEV (reference sequence). This CDR3 has 17 residues. The CDR3 reads CASRAPLLAENTGELFF. For the CDR3, the DNA is TGTGCCAGCAGAGCCCCGTTATTAGCGGAAAACACCGGGGAGCTGTTTTTT.

This clone turned up a few times. The gene calls are TRBV18 and TRBJ2-7; unclear D gene. The CDR3 is 12 residues long. V gave up 3 bases and J gave up 3 bases, with 6 bases separating them. Germline CDR1 KGHSH, CDR2 LQKENI. CDR3 in amino acids: CASSPRGYEQYF. The CDR3 region has the DNA TGTGCCAGCTCACCCCGCGGCTACGAGCAGTACTTC. The entire variable domain, with the rest obtained from reference TRBV18 and TRBJ2-7, is as follows: NAGVMQNPRHLVRRRGQEARLRCSPMKGHSHVYWYRQLPEEGLKFMVYLQKENIIDESGMPKERFSAEFPKEGPSILRIQQVVRGDSAAYFCASSPRGYEQYFGPGTRLTVT.

This chain joins TRBV9 and TRBJ2-1, with 7 bases fitting TRBD2. The V segment lost 3 bases and the J segment 3 bases; nucleotides outside the gene matches: 9. The CDR3 runs to 16 residues. Germline CDR1 SGDLS, CDR2 YYNGEE. This CDR3 reads CASSGGGGGNYNEQFF. In DNA, the CDR3 is TGTGCCAGCAGCGGGGGAGGCGGGGGAAACTACAATGAGCAGTTCTTC.

This rearrangement joins TRBV5-1 to TRBJ2-7, with 9 bases matching TRBD1. The CDR3 is made up of 13 amino acids. CDR1 is SGHRS, CDR2 YFSETQ, per germline. V lost 0 bases, J lost 6 bases, and 1 base stayed unmatched. This chain's CDR3 is CASSLETGGEQYF. CDR3 nucleotides: TGCGCCAGCAGCTTGGAGACAGGGGGCGAGCAGTACTTC.

This clone has only a few counts. The genes are TRBV18 and TRBJ1-1; D is undetermined. V was shortened by 6 bases and J by 0 bases, with 17 bases between the two germline ends. CDR3 length: 16 amino acids. Germline V CDR1 and CDR2: KGHSH, LQKENI. This chain's CDR3 is CASSTRVYGMNTEAFF. In DNA, the CDR3 is TGTGCCAGCTCTACACGGGTGTACGGAATGAACACTGAAGCTTTCTTT.

This clone was detected only a few times. The chain is built from TRBV6-1 and TRBJ1-2; 7 nucleotides align to TRBD1. Germline CDR1 is MNHNS and CDR2 is SASEGT. The CDR3 is 15 amino acids. V was clipped by 6 bases and J by 9 bases; unmatched bases: 16. The CDR3 here is CASSLIQGYSRSYTF. DNA of the CDR3: TGTGCCAGCAGCTTAATACAGGGGTATAGTCGGAGCTACACCTTC.

By sample share, this clone is medium-sized. This CDR3 reads CASSQDAQGSTQYF. CDR3 bases: TGCGCCAGCAGCCAAGACGCACAGGGGAGCACCCAGTACTTC. The chain joins TRBV4-3 to TRBJ2-5, with 7 positions matching TRBD1. The ends lost 0 bases at V and 8 bases at J; junction bases unmatched: 6. CDR3 size: 14 residues. Germline loops: CDR1 LGHNA, CDR2 YSLEER.

CDR3 DNA sequence: TGCAGCGTCGCGGGACCCGAGTACGAGCAGTACTTC. It is translated as CSVAGPEYEQYF. The chain uses TRBV29-1 and TRBJ2-7; a possible D gene is TRBD2 (6 bases). Germline V CDR1 and CDR2: SQVTM, ANQGSEA. Trimming took off 6 bases at V and 4 bases at J, with 13 bases between the two ends. The CDR3 runs to 12 residues.

This clone appeared a single time. The rearrangement uses TRBV7-8 and TRBJ2-3, with D maybe TRBD2 (5 bases). Trimming shortened V by 3 bases and J by 2 bases, and 15 bases separated the two germline ends. Germline CDR1 is SGHVS and CDR2 is FQNEAQ. This CDR3 region has 16 residues. The CDR3 DNA is TGTGCCAGCAGCTTGATTGAGCGGCGATCCACAGATACGCAGTATTTT. The encoded protein is CASSLIERRSTDTQYF.

J is TRBJ2-1 and V is TRBV6-5; 9 bases fit TRBD2. Germline V gene lookup returns CDR1 MNHEY and CDR2 SVGAGI. V lost 10 bases, J lost 8 bases, and 12 bases stayed unmatched. The CDR3 has 14 residues. The CDR3 spells CATRRGGGAYEQFF. The DNA for the CDR3 is TGTGCCACCCGAAGGGGCGGGGGGGCCTATGAGCAGTTCTTC.

This clone has a handful of counts. The chain links TRBV5-1 to TRBJ1-1; D is possibly TRBD1 (6 bases). Trimming shortened V by 2 bases and J by 0 bases, and 14 bases separated the two germline ends. Germline values: CDR1 SGHRS, CDR2 YFSETQ. The length of the CDR3 is 16 residues. The CDR3 nucleotides read TGCGCCAGCAGCTTCTCAGGGGCTCTCATGAACACTGAAGCTTTCTTT. This translates into CASSFSGALMNTEAFF.

The J gene is TRBJ1-1, the V gene TRBV4-3; D ambiguous. Germline V CDR1 and CDR2: LGHNA, YSLEER. The V end lost 0 bases, the J end lost 6 bases, and 14 bases lay between the germline ends. This CDR3 spans 15 amino acids. The CDR3 protein is CASSQEIMREAEAFF. CDR3 DNA sequence: TGCGCCAGCAGCCAAGAGATAATGAGGGAGGCTGAAGCTTTCTTT.

This sequence joins TRBV12-2 and TRBJ2-3; no DNA check was done on the table's D call, TRBD2. TRBV12-2 is a recognized pseudogene. This CDR3 has 16 amino acids. The CDR3 DNA follows: TGTGCAAGTCGCTTAGGCAGCGGGGGGCCCACAGATACGCAGTATTTT. This gives the protein CASRLGSGGPTDTQYF.

A few counts support this clone. The J gene is TRBJ1-1, the V gene TRBV5-1, with 9 positions matching TRBD1. This CDR3 spans 16 amino acids. Per the germline V gene, CDR1 is SGHRS and CDR2 is YFSETQ. The V segment lost 5 bases and the J segment 2 bases; nucleotides outside the gene matches: 10. The CDR3 DNA follows: TGCGCCAGCAGACGAACAGGGGGCGGCTCAAACACTGAAGCTTTCTTT. This gives the protein CASRRTGGGSNTEAFF.

This clone has a handful of counts. The rearrangement links TRBV9 to TRBJ2-1; the match to TRBD2 covers 11 bases. The CDR3 runs to 16 residues. The junction had 6 bases not matched to a gene; V was cut back by 2 bases and J by 5 bases. CDR1 is SGDLS, CDR2 YYNGEE, per germline. This chain's CDR3 is CASSVRGTSGNNEQFF. CDR3 DNA: TGTGCCAGCAGCGTCCGAGGGACTAGCGGAAACAATGAGCAGTTCTTC.